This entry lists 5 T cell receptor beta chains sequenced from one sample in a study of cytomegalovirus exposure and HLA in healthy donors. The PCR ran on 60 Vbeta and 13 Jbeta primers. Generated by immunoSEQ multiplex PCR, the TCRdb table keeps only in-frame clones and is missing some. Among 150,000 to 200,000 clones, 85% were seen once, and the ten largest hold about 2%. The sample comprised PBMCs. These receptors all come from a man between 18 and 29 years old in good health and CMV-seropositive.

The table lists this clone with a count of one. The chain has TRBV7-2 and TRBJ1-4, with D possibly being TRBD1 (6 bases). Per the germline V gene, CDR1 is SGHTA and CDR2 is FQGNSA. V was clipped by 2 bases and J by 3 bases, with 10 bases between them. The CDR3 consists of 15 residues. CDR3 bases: TGTGCCAGCAGCTTAATACAGGGTCCTAATGAAAAACTGTTTTTT. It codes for CASSLIQGPNEKLFF.

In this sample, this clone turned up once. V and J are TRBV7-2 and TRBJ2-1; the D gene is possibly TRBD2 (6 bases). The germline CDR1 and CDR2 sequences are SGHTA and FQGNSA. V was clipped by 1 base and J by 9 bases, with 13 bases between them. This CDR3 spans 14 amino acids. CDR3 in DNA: TGTGCCAGCAGCTTAGGACTAGAGTACGGTGAGCAGTTCTTC. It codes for CASSLGLEYGEQFF.

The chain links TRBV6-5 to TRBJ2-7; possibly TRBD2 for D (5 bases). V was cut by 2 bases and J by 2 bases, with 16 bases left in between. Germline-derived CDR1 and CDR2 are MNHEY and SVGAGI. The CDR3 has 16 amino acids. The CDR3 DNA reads TGTGCCAGCAGTTACCTTGCGTCGGGGAATCCCTACGAGCAGTACTTC. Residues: CASSYLASGNPYEQYF.

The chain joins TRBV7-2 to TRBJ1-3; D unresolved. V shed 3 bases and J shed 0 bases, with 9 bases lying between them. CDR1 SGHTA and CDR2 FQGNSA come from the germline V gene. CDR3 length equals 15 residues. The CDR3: CASSFGFPSGNTIYF. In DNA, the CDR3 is TGTGCCAGCAGCTTCGGTTTCCCCTCTGGAAACACCATATATTTT.

The CDR3 DNA sequence: TGTGCCAGCAGTTTATTACTTTTTAGCAATCAGCCCCAGCATTTT. Residues: CASSLLLFSNQPQHF. The chain joins TRBV28 to TRBJ1-5; D is ambiguous. The CDR3 spans 15 residues. Germline V gives CDR1 MDHEN, CDR2 SYDVKM. Trimming left V 1 base short and J 0 bases short, with 7 bases between.